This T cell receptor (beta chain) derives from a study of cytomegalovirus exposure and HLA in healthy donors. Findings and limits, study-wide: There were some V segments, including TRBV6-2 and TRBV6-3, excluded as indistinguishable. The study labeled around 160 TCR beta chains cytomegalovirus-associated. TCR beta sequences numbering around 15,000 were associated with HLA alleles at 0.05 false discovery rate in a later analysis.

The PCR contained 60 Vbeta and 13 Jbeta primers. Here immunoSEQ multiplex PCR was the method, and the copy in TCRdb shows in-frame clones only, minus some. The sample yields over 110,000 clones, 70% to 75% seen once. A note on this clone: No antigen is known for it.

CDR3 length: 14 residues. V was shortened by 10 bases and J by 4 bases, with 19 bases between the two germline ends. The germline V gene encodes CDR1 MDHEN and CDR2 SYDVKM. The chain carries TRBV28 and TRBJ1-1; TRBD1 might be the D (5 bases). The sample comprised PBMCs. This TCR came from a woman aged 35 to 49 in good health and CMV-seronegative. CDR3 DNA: TGTGCCACTGGTGGTGGCAGGGAAATCACTGAAGCTTTCTTT. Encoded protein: CATGGGREITEAFF. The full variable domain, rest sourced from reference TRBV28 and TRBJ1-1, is DVKVTQSSRYLVKRTGEKVFLECVQDMDHENMFWYRQDPGLGLRLIYFSYDVKMKEKGDIPEGYSVSREKKERFSLILESASTNQTSMYLCATGGGREITEAFFGQGTRLTVV.